This T cell receptor (beta chain) was sequenced for a study of response to subunit inactivated influenza vaccine. Study findings and constraints: The authors put forward the suggestion that each seasonal influenza vaccination may bring in only a limited number of new T cells.

In the case of this clonotype: Antigen specificity is unknown.

TCRdb ran MiXCR on the RT-PCR reads and lists one entry per CDR3 protein. The sample holds roughly 500,000 distinct CDR3 sequences, about 25% seen once. The germline CDR1 and CDR2 sequences are DFQATT and SNEGSKA (reference sequence). The length of the CDR3 is 13 residues. V lost 5 bases and J lost 0, with 11 bases in between. The receptor was isolated from a man in his forties or fifties who received an inactivated influenza vaccine. V is TRBV20-1 and J is TRBJ2-7; possibly TRBD1 for D (6 bases). This specimen was CD4+ T cells sorted from PBMCs, taken around 5 days after vaccination. In DNA form, the CDR3 reads TGCAGTGCTCGGACAGTAAGCTCCTACGAGCAGTACTTC. This translates into CSARTVSSYEQYF.